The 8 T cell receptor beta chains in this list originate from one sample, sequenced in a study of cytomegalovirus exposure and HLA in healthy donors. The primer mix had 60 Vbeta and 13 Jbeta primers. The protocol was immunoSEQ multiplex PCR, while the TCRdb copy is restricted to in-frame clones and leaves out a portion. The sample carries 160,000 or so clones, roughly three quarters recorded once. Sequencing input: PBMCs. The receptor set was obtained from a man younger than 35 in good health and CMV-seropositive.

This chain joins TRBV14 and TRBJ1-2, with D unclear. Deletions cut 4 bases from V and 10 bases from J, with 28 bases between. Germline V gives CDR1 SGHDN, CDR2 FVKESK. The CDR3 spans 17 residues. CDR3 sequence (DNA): TGTGCCAGCAGCCCTCCAACGGCCCTCCCGGGAAAGTTAGACTACACCTTC. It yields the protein CASSPPTALPGKLDYTF.

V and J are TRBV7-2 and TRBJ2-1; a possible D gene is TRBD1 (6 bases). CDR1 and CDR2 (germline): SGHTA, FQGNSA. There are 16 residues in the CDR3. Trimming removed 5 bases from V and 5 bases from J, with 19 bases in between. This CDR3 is CASSPPPGVPNNEQFF. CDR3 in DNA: TGTGCCAGCAGCCCCCCGCCAGGGGTCCCTAACAATGAGCAGTTCTTC.

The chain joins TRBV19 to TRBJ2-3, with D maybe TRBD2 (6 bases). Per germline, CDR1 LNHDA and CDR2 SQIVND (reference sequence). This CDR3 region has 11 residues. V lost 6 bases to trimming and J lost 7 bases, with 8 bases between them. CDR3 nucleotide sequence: TGTGCCAGTAGGGGAGGAAATACGCAGTATTTT. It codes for CASRGGNTQYF.

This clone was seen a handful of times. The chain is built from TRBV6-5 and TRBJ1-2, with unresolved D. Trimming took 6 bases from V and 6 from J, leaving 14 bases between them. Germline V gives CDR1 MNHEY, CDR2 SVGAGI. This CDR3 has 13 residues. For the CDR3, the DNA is TGTGCCAGCAGACTAGGACCTGGGGATGGCTACACCTTC. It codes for CASRLGPGDGYTF.

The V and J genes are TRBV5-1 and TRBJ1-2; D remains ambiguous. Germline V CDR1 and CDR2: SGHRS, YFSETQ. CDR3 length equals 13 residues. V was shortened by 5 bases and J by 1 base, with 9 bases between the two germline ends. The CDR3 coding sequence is TGCGCCAGCAGAATTGACAATAACTATGGCTACACCTTC. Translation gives CASRIDNNYGYTF.

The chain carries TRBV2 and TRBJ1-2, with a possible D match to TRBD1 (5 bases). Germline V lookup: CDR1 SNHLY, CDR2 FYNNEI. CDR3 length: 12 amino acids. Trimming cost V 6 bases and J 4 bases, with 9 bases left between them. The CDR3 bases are TGTGCCAGCAGGGCGCAGGGCTATGGCTACACCTTC. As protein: CASRAQGYGYTF.

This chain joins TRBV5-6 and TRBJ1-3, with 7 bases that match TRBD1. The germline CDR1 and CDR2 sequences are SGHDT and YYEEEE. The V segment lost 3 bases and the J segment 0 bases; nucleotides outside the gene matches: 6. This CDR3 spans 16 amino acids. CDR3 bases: TGTGCCAGCAGCTCGTTCGGGACAGCCTCTGGAAACACCATATATTTT. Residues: CASSSFGTASGNTIYF.

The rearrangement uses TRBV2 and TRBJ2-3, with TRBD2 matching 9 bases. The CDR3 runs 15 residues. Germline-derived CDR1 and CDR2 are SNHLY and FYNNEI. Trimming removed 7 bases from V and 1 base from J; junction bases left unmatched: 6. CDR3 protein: CASKVAGVGTDTQYF. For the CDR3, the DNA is TGTGCCAGCAAGGTAGCGGGAGTTGGCACAGATACGCAGTATTTT.